Listed below are T cell receptor beta chains from one sample, sequenced in a study of PD-L1 blockade in urothelial cancer. TCRdb's copy holds only in-frame clones and misses some; the assay was immunoSEQ multiplex PCR. The data contain 65,000 to 90,000 clones, around 83% of them seen just once; the ten biggest clones take up about 8.6%. The sequencing used PBMCs, collected around atezolizumab (anti-PD-L1) treatment. These receptors originate from a woman between 65 and 79 years old with urothelial cancer. CDR3s include the opening cysteine and the closing phenylalanine or tryptophan. Fields, in order: clone size, J gene, D gene, V gene, CDR3 protein, CDR3 DNA. D genes are given only for firm matches. Size is omitted from some rows. Given values are once, few, many or a class for expanded clones.

>NA|TRBJ2-5|NA|TRBV5-6
CASSRPGHTLGGEETQYF
TGTGCCAGCAGCCGTCCGGGACACACATTGGGTGGAGAAGAGACCCAGTACTTC
>NA|TRBJ1-1|NA|TRBV27
CASSPYLDTFFMNTEAFF
TGTGCCAGCAGTCCCTACCTGGACACATTTTTCATGAACACTGAAGCTTTCTTT
>once|TRBJ1-3|TRBD1|TRBV6-1
CASSIGTGAGNTIYF
TGTGCCAGCAGTATCGGGACAGGGGCAGGAAACACCATATATTTT
>NA|TRBJ2-7|TRBD2|TRBV11-2
CASSFDRTSGASYEQYF
TGTGCCAGCAGCTTCGACCGGACTAGCGGGGCCTCCTACGAGCAGTACTTC
>NA|TRBJ2-5|TRBD1|TRBV25-1
CASSRDRVQETQYF
TGTGCCAGCAGTCGGGACAGGGTTCAAGAGACCCAGTACTTC
>few|TRBJ1-2|TRBD1|TRBV5-6
CASSLLTGFYYGYTF
TGTGCCAGCAGCTTGTTGACAGGGTTTTATTATGGCTACACCTTC
>NA|TRBJ1-2|TRBD1|TRBV7-8
CASSLEGQGSLGYGYTF
TGTGCCAGCAGCTTAGAGGGACAGGGTTCTCTCGGCTATGGCTACACCTTC
>NA|TRBJ2-7|NA|TRBV28
CASSLSWQTYEQYF
TGTGCCAGCAGCCTCTCGTGGCAGACCTACGAGCAGTACTTC
>NA|TRBJ2-7|NA|TRBV6-5
CASSYGGMGAYEQYF
TGTGCCAGCAGTTACGGAGGGATGGGGGCCTACGAGCAGTACTTC
>NA|TRBJ1-2|TRBD1|TRBV19
CASSTEGQANYGYTF
TGTGCCAGTAGTACCGAAGGACAGGCTAACTATGGCTACACCTTC
>NA|TRBJ2-5|NA|TRBV19
CASSTAETQYF
TGTGCCAGTAGTACTGCGGAGACCCAGTACTTC
>NA|TRBJ1-2|NA|TRBV19
CASSNHYRENYGYTF
TGTGCCAGTAGTAACCACTACAGGGAGAACTATGGCTACACCTTC
>NA|TRBJ1-4|NA|TRBV28
CASGLGATNEKLFF
TGTGCCAGTGGCCTTGGAGCAACTAATGAAAAACTGTTTTTT
>NA|TRBJ2-2|TRBD2|TRBV5-5
CASSPTSRKTGELFF
TGTGCCAGCAGCCCGACTAGCAGGAAGACCGGGGAGCTGTTTTTT
>NA|TRBJ2-2|TRBD1|TRBV5-4
CASSPQRQGHGELFF
TGTGCCAGCAGCCCCCAAAGACAGGGGCACGGGGAGCTGTTTTTT
>NA|TRBJ1-1|TRBD1|TRBV5-1
CASQQSTGGAYTEAFF
TGCGCCAGTCAACAATCAACAGGGGGAGCTTACACTGAAGCTTTCTTT
>NA|TRBJ1-1|NA|TRBV5-1
CASSQGTRVGGTEAFF
TGCGCCAGCAGCCAGGGTACAAGGGTCGGTGGCACTGAAGCTTTCTTT
>NA|TRBJ2-1|TRBD2|TRBV7-7
CASSLTSSGGFGEQFF
TGTGCCAGCAGCTTAACCAGTAGCGGGGGGTTCGGAGAGCAGTTCTTC
>once|TRBJ1-1|TRBD1|TRBV9
CASSELQGIPLGTEAFF
TGTGCCAGCAGCGAACTACAGGGGATCCCCTTGGGGACTGAAGCTTTCTTT
>NA|TRBJ1-2|NA|TRBV5-1
CASSTGQGSGYTF
TGCGCCAGCAGCACCGGTCAGGGATCTGGCTACACCTTC
>NA|TRBJ2-3|NA|TRBV4-1
CASSQDGYGSTTDTQYF
TGCGCCAGCAGCCAAGATGGGTATGGGAGCACCACAGATACGCAGTATTTT
>NA|TRBJ2-7|TRBD1|TRBV19
CASSPGTGANEQYF
TGTGCCAGTAGTCCGGGGACAGGGGCGAACGAGCAGTACTTC
>NA|TRBJ2-2|TRBD1|TRBV10-2
CASSHRGGTGDRGTGELFF
TGCGCCAGCAGCCACAGGGGGGGGACAGGGGACCGTGGGACCGGGGAGCTGTTTTTT
>few|TRBJ2-1|NA|TRBV30
CAFSGDSSYNEQFF
TGTGCCTTTTCAGGGGATAGCTCCTACAATGAGCAGTTCTTC
>NA|TRBJ1-5|NA|TRBV6-5
CASRGGRVNQPQHF
TGTGCCAGCAGGGGGGGGCGTGTTAATCAGCCCCAGCATTTT
>NA|TRBJ1-5|TRBD1|TRBV19
CASSTKGQGGQPQHF
TGTGCCAGTAGTACGAAAGGACAGGGAGGCCAGCCCCAGCATTTT
>NA|TRBJ2-5|TRBD2|TRBV7-8
CASSLAILAGVGETQYF
TGTGCCAGCAGCTTAGCCATACTAGCGGGAGTGGGTGAGACCCAGTACTTC
>few|TRBJ1-1|TRBD1|TRBV5-1
CASRGQTNTEAFF
TGCGCCAGCAGGGGACAGACGAACACTGAAGCTTTCTTT
>NA|TRBJ2-7|NA|TRBV27
CASSLRSDRIGTYEQYF
TGTGCCAGCAGTTTGCGGAGCGACAGGATAGGGACATACGAGCAGTACTTC
>few|TRBJ2-1|NA|TRBV11-2
CASSLRGIESSYNEQFF
TGTGCCAGCAGCCTTAGGGGCATAGAGAGCTCCTACAATGAGCAGTTCTTC
>NA|TRBJ2-4|NA|TRBV6-1
CASSEVWGLKNIQYF
TGTGCCAGCAGTGAAGTTTGGGGGCTCAAAAACATTCAGTACTTC
>NA|TRBJ2-1|TRBD2|TRBV13
CASSLGAGGPDEQFF
TGTGCCAGCAGCTTAGGGGCGGGGGGCCCCGATGAGCAGTTCTTC
>NA|TRBJ2-7|NA|TRBV30
CAWSQGGIDEQYF
TGTGCCTGGAGCCAGGGGGGCATCGACGAGCAGTACTTC
>NA|TRBJ2-1|TRBD2|TRBV4-1
CASSQEGLAGEQFF
TGCGCCAGCAGCCAAGAAGGGCTAGCGGGTGAGCAGTTCTTC
>NA|TRBJ2-6|NA|TRBV5-4
CASSLDKRSSGANVLTF
TGTGCCAGCAGCTTGGACAAGCGCTCATCTGGGGCCAACGTCCTGACTTTC
>NA|TRBJ2-3|NA|TRBV11-3
CASSPGGGHLDTQYF
TGTGCCAGCAGCCCGGGCGGGGGCCACCTGGATACGCAGTATTTT
>NA|TRBJ2-1|TRBD2|TRBV10-3
CAIGVRAGGSYNEQFF
TGTGCCATCGGCGTAAGGGCGGGAGGGTCCTACAATGAGCAGTTCTTC
>NA|TRBJ2-1|TRBD1|TRBV7-9
CASSWGTVYNEQFF
TGTGCCAGCAGCTGGGGGACAGTCTACAATGAGCAGTTCTTC
>NA|TRBJ1-5|TRBD1|TRBV27
CASGQGANQPQHF
TGTGCCAGCGGACAGGGGGCCAATCAGCCCCAGCATTTT
>few|TRBJ1-3|NA|TRBV15
CATSRGRGNTIYF
TGTGCCACCAGCAGGGGGCGTGGAAACACCATATATTTT
>NA|TRBJ2-7|TRBD2|TRBV9
CASSVAGREGSEQYF
TGTGCCAGCAGCGTAGCTGGCAGGGAGGGTAGCGAGCAGTACTTC
>NA|TRBJ2-2|NA|TRBV7-2
CASSANRVGAGTGELFF
TGTGCCAGCAGCGCAAACAGAGTGGGGGCGGGCACCGGGGAGCTGTTTTTT
>NA|TRBJ2-1|TRBD2|TRBV10-3
CAITGGGGNEQFF
TGTGCCATCACTGGTGGGGGGGGGAATGAGCAGTTCTTC
>NA|TRBJ2-7|NA|TRBV9
CASSVTGSSYEQYF
TGTGCCAGCAGCGTTACAGGGAGCTCCTACGAGCAGTACTTC
>once|TRBJ2-1|TRBD1|TRBV9
CASSDHRDRGPTFYNEQFF
TGTGCCAGCTCCGATCACCGGGACAGGGGACCGACCTTCTACAATGAGCAGTTCTTC
>NA|TRBJ2-1|TRBD2|TRBV6-1
CASSEEAGGYYNEQFF
TGTGCCAGCAGTGAAGAAGCCGGGGGGTACTACAATGAGCAGTTCTTC
>NA|TRBJ1-1|NA|TRBV27
CASSRSGDTEAFF
TGTGCCAGCAGTCGTTCGGGGGACACTGAAGCTTTCTTT
>NA|TRBJ2-5|TRBD1|TRBV28
CASSRQGMQETQYF
TGTGCCAGCAGTAGACAGGGGATGCAAGAGACCCAGTACTTC
>once|TRBJ2-7|TRBD2|TRBV18
CASSPAVGSGGSEQYF
TGTGCCAGCTCACCTGCCGTGGGTAGCGGGGGCTCGGAGCAGTACTTC
>few|TRBJ1-1|NA|TRBV28
CAIQDMNTEAFF
TGTGCCATCCAAGACATGAACACTGAAGCTTTCTTT
>NA|TRBJ1-5|NA|TRBV28
CASSPVSSNQPQHF
TGTGCCAGCAGTCCGGTGTCAAGCAATCAGCCCCAGCATTTT
>NA|TRBJ2-5|NA|TRBV7-7
CASSLTLWETQYF
TGTGCCAGCAGCTTAACTTTATGGGAGACCCAGTACTTC
>NA|TRBJ2-1|TRBD2|TRBV5-6
CASSDEYSGRRDNEQFF
TGTGCCAGCAGCGATGAATACAGCGGGAGACGGGACAATGAGCAGTTCTTC
>NA|TRBJ1-3|NA|TRBV7-6
CASSLTGVPGNTIYF
TGTGCCAGCAGCTTAACGGGGGTACCGGGAAACACCATATATTTT
>NA|TRBJ1-6|NA|TRBV27
CASSLSGGRGNSPLHF
TGTGCCAGCAGTTTATCTGGGGGCAGGGGTAATTCACCCCTCCACTTT
>NA|TRBJ2-1|TRBD2|TRBV4-1
CASSQGLAEAYNEQFF
TGCGCCAGCAGCCAAGGACTAGCGGAGGCCTACAATGAGCAGTTCTTC
>NA|TRBJ2-5|NA|TRBV11-2
CASSPQETQYF
TGTGCCAGCAGCCCTCAAGAGACCCAGTACTTC